This TCR beta chain was sequenced during a study of tumor-infiltrating lymphocytes in primary liver carcinoma. Regarding this clonotype: This may stem from a read error, because a much larger clone lies one nucleotide away.

From around 0.5 ug total RNA, TCR beta cDNA was generated with a primer in the constant region. Three nested multiplex PCR rounds of slightly modified ARM-PCR generated TCR beta libraries. The first two PCR rounds used TRBV1-TRBV30 forward primers with a C-beta reverse primer, roughly 10 cycles each. TCRdb re-called the multiplex PCR reads with MiXCR, one entry per CDR3 protein. This sample has roughly 100,000 distinct CDR3 sequences, with around two thirds found just once. CDR1 SGHNT and CDR2 YYREEE come from the germline V gene (reference sequence). This CDR3 spans 14 amino acids. With 2 bases removed from V and 4 bases from J, the gap between germline ends came to 11 bases. Between about 19 and 34 mg of unsorted bulk tissue served as the source from which RNA and DNA were co-extracted.

J is TRBJ2-3 and V is TRBV5-4; D unclear. This TCR derives from a woman aged 60-75 years with primary liver carcinoma and hepatitis B virus infection. The sequenced sample consisted of liver tumor tissue from sampling region 5. Specified subset: tumor region T5, tumor centre. In nucleotides, the CDR3 is TGTGCCAGCAGCTTAAAAGACGGCGCAGATACGCAGTATTTT. It encodes CASSLKDGADTQYF. Full variable domain (remainder filled in from reference TRBV5-4 and TRBJ2-3): ETGVTQSPTHLIKTRGQQVTLRCSSQSGHNTVSWYQQALGQGPQFIFQYYREEENGRGNFPPRFSGLQFPNYSSELNVNALELDDSALYLCASSLKDGADTQYFGPGTRLTVL.